This TCR beta chain was recovered during a study of cytomegalovirus exposure and HLA in healthy donors. PCR involved 60 Vbeta and 13 Jbeta primers. Libraries were prepared by immunoSEQ multiplex PCR; TCRdb keeps only in-frame clonotypes and omits some of them. Of under 250,000 clones listed, around 73% are singletons. The CDR3 is 18 amino acids. CDR1 is MNHNS and CDR2 is SASEGT in the germline V gene. V lost 1 base to trimming and J lost 0 bases, with 19 bases between them. The sequence was collected from a male donor in good health and CMV-seronegative. Material: PBMCs. The V gene is TRBV6-1, the J gene TRBJ2-7; D ambiguous. The CDR3: CASSEGVGLGLHSYEQYF. Here the CDR3 DNA reads TGTGCCAGCAGTGAAGGAGTAGGCCTAGGCCTCCACTCCTACGAGCAGTACTTC.